This T cell receptor beta chain was sequenced in a study of T cells after yellow fever vaccination. This clonotype has at least ten counts. Between the trimmed V and J ends, which lost 0 bases and 8 bases, there was a span of 11 bases. CDR1 is SGHRS, CDR2 YFSETQ, per germline. The CDR3 runs 14 residues. MiXCR, run by TCRdb on the 5' RACE reads, gives a single entry per CDR3 protein. The sample lists approximately 550,000 distinct CDR3 sequences, roughly 12% occurring once. Sequenced material: PBMCs, taken on the day of the yellow fever booster vaccination. This receptor was obtained from a man in his thirties or forties who received the YFV17D yellow fever vaccine. V and J are TRBV5-1 and TRBJ1-4; D not certain. This CDR3 is CASSLESRREKLFF. The CDR3 bases are TGCGCCAGCAGCTTGGAAAGTAGGAGGGAAAAACTGTTTTTT.